A selection of T cell receptor beta chains follows, all from one sample in a study of CD8+ T cells in alopecia areata. The repertoire was sequenced with immunoSEQ multiplex PCR; TCRdb's copy has only in-frame clones and lacks some. The sample consists of 75,000 to 100,000 clones, nearly 45% of them appearing once. Specimen: CD4+ T cells sorted from blood. The origin of the receptors is a human donor with alopecia areata. CDR3s include the opening cysteine and the closing phenylalanine or tryptophan. A D gene is named only where the DNA matches it firmly. Size is stated for part of the rows, as once, few or many counts, or as a class when the clone is expanded.

abundance,v_gene,d_gene,j_gene,CDR3nt,CDR3aa
.,TRBV29-1,.,TRBJ2-2,TGCAGCGTTGAAGAAGGAGTGGGAGAGCTGTTTTTT,CSVEEGVGELFF
few,TRBV30,.,TRBJ2-4,TGTGCCTGGAGTGGCCGAAAACACATTCAGTACTTC,CAWSGRKHIQYF
few,TRBV5-4,.,TRBJ2-1,TGTGCCAGCAGCTTTCTAGCGCTCAATGAGCAGTTCTTC,CASSFLALNEQFF
few,TRBV10-3,.,TRBJ2-3,TGTGCCATCAGTGACCGGCTGGCGGATACGCAGTATTTT,CAISDRLADTQYF
medium-sized,TRBV21-1,.,TRBJ2-6,TGTGCCAGCATGGACTCTGGGGCCAACGTCCTGACTTTC,CASMDSGANVLTF
.,TRBV2,.,TRBJ2-1,TGTGCCAGCAGTGAAGCGGGAGAGGTCAATGAGCAGTTCTTC,CASSEAGEVNEQFF
few,TRBV9,.,TRBJ2-5,TGTGCCAGCAGTCGAAGGGAATCACATGGGACCCAGTACTTC,CASSRRESHGTQYF
few,TRBV11-2,.,TRBJ2-5,TGTGCCAGCACCTCACCGGAGACCCAGTACTTC,CASTSPETQYF
.,TRBV28,.,TRBJ2-3,TGTGCCAGCAGTCCCCTAGCGCTCTCATCAATTCTAGATACGCAGTATTTT,CASSPLALSSILDTQYF
.,TRBV29-1,.,TRBJ2-1,TGCAGCCTTATGGCGACAGGTGCCTACAATGAGCAGTTCTTC,CSLMATGAYNEQFF
.,TRBV20-1,.,TRBJ2-1,TGCAGTGCTAGGAGGGAAGAGCAGTTCTTC,CSARREEQFF
.,TRBV19,.,TRBJ2-7,TGTGCCAGTAGTCCCGAAGGACACGACGAGCAGTACTTC,CASSPEGHDEQYF
few,TRBV4-3,.,TRBJ1-2,TGCGCCAGCAGCCAAGATACAGGTCGCTATGGCTACACCTTC,CASSQDTGRYGYTF
.,TRBV5-4,TRBD2,TRBJ2-7,TGTGCCAGCAGCTTGGGGCTAGCGGACTCCTACGAGCAGTACTTC,CASSLGLADSYEQYF
few,TRBV28,TRBD1,TRBJ1-2,TGTGCCAGCATCCAGGGGGGCCTTAACTATGGCTACACCTTC,CASIQGGLNYGYTF
.,TRBV30,TRBD2,TRBJ2-1,TGTGCCTGGGGCCGAAAGGGGACTAGGAGCTACAATGAGCAGTTCTTC,CAWGRKGTRSYNEQFF
few,TRBV29-1,.,TRBJ2-7,TGCAGCGTTCGAGTGACTCCCATCTACGAGCAGTACTTC,CSVRVTPIYEQYF
few,TRBV29-1,TRBD1,TRBJ2-7,TGCAGCGTCGACGGGACAGGGGACTACGAGCAGTACTTC,CSVDGTGDYEQYF
.,TRBV30,.,TRBJ2-1,TGTGCCTGGGACCCTCACGGGTACAATGAGCAGTTCTTC,CAWDPHGYNEQFF
.,TRBV7-2,TRBD2,TRBJ2-5,TGTGCCAGCAGCTTAGTAGGGACTAGCGAAGAGACCCAGTACTTC,CASSLVGTSEETQYF
few,TRBV29-1,TRBD2,TRBJ2-1,TGCAGCGTCGGGAAGCCCTTGGGGGGGGAGCAGTTCTTC,CSVGKPLGGEQFF
.,TRBV28,.,TRBJ2-5,TGTGCCAGCAGCACGCCGGGATGGAGCCAGTACTTC,CASSTPGWSQYF
.,TRBV7-2,TRBD2,TRBJ2-3,TGTGCCAGCAGCTTAGGGGGACTAGCGGGACTAGATACGCAGTATTTT,CASSLGGLAGLDTQYF
few,TRBV4-3,TRBD2,TRBJ2-3,TGCGCCAGCAGCCAAGAACGGGCTAGCGGAGATACGCAGTATTTT,CASSQERASGDTQYF
.,TRBV2,.,TRBJ2-6,TGTGCCAGCAGCCGGGACACCGTGTTCTCTGGGGCCAACGTCCTGACTTTC,CASSRDTVFSGANVLTF
.,TRBV11-2,.,TRBJ1-1,TGTGCCAGCAGCTTAGTTGTGAACACTGAAGCTTTCTTT,CASSLVVNTEAFF
few,TRBV29-1,TRBD1,TRBJ2-5,TGCAGCGTGGCCACAGGGGCTCGAGAGACCCAGTACTTC,CSVATGARETQYF
.,TRBV30,TRBD1,TRBJ1-2,TGTGCCTGGAGTGCGGGTCGACAGGGCGGCTACACCTTC,CAWSAGRQGGYTF
few,TRBV6-4,.,TRBJ1-1,TGTGCCAGCAGTGACTCGAGCAGGGGCACTGAAGCTTTCTTT,CASSDSSRGTEAFF
.,TRBV29-1,.,TRBJ2-5,TGCAGCGTTCCCGCTCGGGGGACCCAGTACTTC,CSVPARGTQYF
few,TRBV29-1,.,TRBJ2-1,TGCAGCGTTGGAACGGCGGTCCACAATGAGCAGTTCTTC,CSVGTAVHNEQFF
few,TRBV30,.,TRBJ2-1,TGTGCCTGGAGTGTACGAAGGGGCGACAATGAGCAGTTCTTC,CAWSVRRGDNEQFF
.,TRBV2,TRBD2,TRBJ2-3,TGTGCCAGCAGTGTTTTAGCGGGATTTGGTACAGATACGCAGTATTTT,CASSVLAGFGTDTQYF
few,TRBV5-1,TRBD2,TRBJ2-3,TGCGCCAGCAGCCCCCTACTAGCGGGGGCGAGTACAGATACGCAGTATTTT,CASSPLLAGASTDTQYF
.,TRBV30,.,TRBJ2-5,TGTGCCTGGAGTCTGTTGGCGGAGACCCAGTACTTC,CAWSLLAETQYF
.,TRBV30,.,TRBJ1-5,TGTGCCTGCGGGGGCTATAGCAATCAGCCCCAGCATTTT,CACGGYSNQPQHF